This TCR beta chain comes out of a study of T cell responses to AZD1222 COVID-19 vaccine. The table came from immunoSEQ multiplex PCR; TCRdb's copy has only in-frame clones and leaves some out. The sample includes fewer than 150,000 clones, roughly 91% seen only once; the top ten take almost 4.5%. Comments on this clone: Its antigen is unidentified.

Regarding the study as a whole: Targets within unmutated variant regions were reportedly found for nearly half of spike-specific TCRs. In a largely white British group with more females than males, clonal diversity was possibly underestimated.

The germline V and J ends were trimmed by 2 bases and 5 bases, with 13 bases remaining between them. In germline, CDR1 is KGHSH, CDR2 LQKENI. The CDR3 runs 15 residues. The input for sequencing was peripheral blood, taken on day 0 of AZD1222 vaccination. The genes are TRBV18 and TRBJ2-1; D is perhaps TRBD1 or TRBD2 (6 bases each). The clonotype comes from an adult in good health. CDR3 sequence (DNA): TGTGCCAGCTCACCAACGGGGGCGGTGGACAATGAGCAGTTCTTC. Translated: CASSPTGAVDNEQFF. Filled out from reference TRBV18 and TRBJ2-1, the complete variable domain reads NAGVMQNPRHLVRRRGQEARLRCSPMKGHSHVYWYRQLPEEGLKFMVYLQKENIIDESGMPKERFSAEFPKEGPSILRIQQVVRGDSAAYFCASSPTGAVDNEQFFGPGTRLTVL.